Following are 30 T cell receptor beta chains from one sample sequenced in a study of shared clonotypes between healthy human individuals. The protocol was immunoSEQ multiplex PCR, while the TCRdb copy is restricted to in-frame clones and leaves out a portion. Among about a million clones listed, around four fifths were seen once. Material: memory CD4+ T cells sorted from blood. The subset here: CD45RA-negative fraction. These receptors originate from a man aged 18 to 29 in good health.

This chain uses TRBV7-9 with TRBJ2-7, with 7 nucleotides matching TRBD2. With V trimmed by 0 bases and J by 5 bases, 7 bases remained unmatched. Germline CDR1 reads SEHNR; CDR2 reads FQNEAQ (reference sequence). This CDR3 contains 15 residues. This chain's CDR3 is CASSLATSSVNEQYF. CDR3 DNA: TGTGCCAGCAGCTTAGCGACTAGCAGTGTCAACGAGCAGTACTTC.

The chain has TRBV2 and TRBJ1-1; TRBD1 agrees at 10 bases. The CDR3 is made up of 13 amino acids. V lost 7 bases, J lost 7 bases, and 6 bases stayed unmatched. Germline CDR1 is SNHLY and CDR2 is FYNNEI. The DNA of the CDR3 is TGTGCCAGCACCCGACAGGGGGCCAGTGAAGCTTTCTTT. Protein sequence: CASTRQGASEAFF.

Here the CDR3 DNA reads TGTGCCAGCAGCTCACGTTCTCTTAGAGGGCCGACTGAAGCTTTCTTT. It yields the protein CASSSRSLRGPTEAFF. The V and J genes are TRBV7-9 and TRBJ1-1; D is ambiguous. Trimming took off 4 bases at V and 5 bases at J, with 20 bases between the two ends. Germline CDR1 SEHNR, CDR2 FQNEAQ (reference sequence). The CDR3 covers 16 residues.

The V and J genes are TRBV6-1 and TRBJ2-5; D uncertain. V was pared by 4 bases and J by 4 bases, with 10 bases between. CDR3 length equals 13 residues. The germline gives CDR1 MNHNS, CDR2 SASEGT. CDR3 coding DNA: TGTGCCAGCAGTGCCCGGGTTCGAGAGACCCAGTACTTC. As protein: CASSARVRETQYF.

The chain carries TRBV18 and TRBJ2-7; D is undetermined. Germline V lookup: CDR1 KGHSH, CDR2 LQKENI. Trimming took off 5 bases at V and 3 bases at J, with 11 bases between the two ends. This CDR3 is built from 13 residues. The CDR3 protein is CASSFVPDYEQYF. The CDR3 DNA is TGTGCCAGCTCATTTGTTCCGGACTACGAGCAGTACTTC.

The sample holds a few counts of this clone. The J gene is TRBJ2-3, the V gene TRBV2; possible D gene TRBD2, 6 bases. This CDR3 is 14 amino acids long. Germline loops: CDR1 SNHLY, CDR2 FYNNEI. V lost 6 bases and J 2 bases, leaving 12 bases between the germline ends. The CDR3 reads CASRIAENTDTQYF. The CDR3 nucleotides read TGTGCCAGCAGGATAGCGGAGAACACAGATACGCAGTATTTT. The variable domain in full, completed from reference TRBV2 and TRBJ2-3, reads EPEVTQTPSHQVTQMGQEVILRCVPISNHLYFYWYRQILGQKVEFLVSFYNNEISEKSEIFDDQFSVERPDGSNFTLKIRSTKLEDSAMYFCASRIAENTDTQYFGPGTRLTVL.

The genes are TRBV5-4 and TRBJ2-5; possibly TRBD1 or TRBD2 for D (5 bases each). The V gene's germline CDR1 is SGHNT and CDR2 YYREEE (reference sequence). The CDR3 runs 13 residues. The V and J ends lost 3 bases and 2 bases respectively, with 8 bases between them. The CDR3 DNA sequence: TGTGCCAGCAGCTGGGGGTCACAAGAGACCCAGTACTTC. It translates to CASSWGSQETQYF. Based on the CDR3 plus reference TRBV5-4 and TRBJ2-5, the full variable domain is ETGVTQSPTHLIKTRGQQVTLRCSSQSGHNTVSWYQQALGQGPQFIFQYYREEENGRGNFPPRFSGLQFPNYSSELNVNALELDDSALYLCASSWGSQETQYFGPGTRLLVL.

The gene calls are TRBV28 and TRBJ2-7; unclear D gene. V lost 7 bases and J 1 base, leaving 14 bases between the germline ends. Per the germline V gene, CDR1 is MDHEN and CDR2 is SYDVKM. CDR3 length: 14 residues. The CDR3 DNA sequence: TGTGCCAGCACGGATGGTGTATGGTCCTACGAGCAGTACTTC. As protein: CASTDGVWSYEQYF.

The rearrangement joins TRBV7-9 to TRBJ2-1, with 14 bases that match TRBD2. The germline gives CDR1 SEHNR, CDR2 FQNEAQ (reference sequence). The CDR3 loop spans 15 amino acids. The ends lost 5 bases at V and 9 bases at J; junction bases unmatched: 6. The CDR3 region has the DNA TGTGCCAGCAGCCTGGGACTAGCGGGAGCGGGTGAGCAGTTCTTC. Its translation is CASSLGLAGAGEQFF.

This clone was counted at least ten times. The chain carries TRBV9 and TRBJ1-4; TRBD1 is a possible D gene (5 bases). This CDR3 has 17 residues. Trimming took off 4 bases at V and 7 bases at J, with 23 bases between the two ends. The germline V gene encodes CDR1 SGDLS and CDR2 YYNGEE. Written as DNA, the CDR3 is TGTGCCAGCAGCAGTCCAATCCGGGGAAAGAGGGGTGAAAAACTGTTTTTT. The encoded protein is CASSSPIRGKRGEKLFF. The full variable domain, in which reference TRBV9 and TRBJ1-4 provide the parts outside the CDR3, is DSGVTQTPKHLITATGQRVTLRCSPRSGDLSVYWYQQSLDQGLQFLIQYYNGEERAKGNILERFSAQQFPDLHSELNLSSLELGDSALYFCASSSPIRGKRGEKLFFGSGTQLSVL.

This CDR3 is CASSAFTGDQNSPLHF. The DNA for the CDR3 is TGTGCCAGCTCAGCATTTACAGGGGATCAAAATTCACCCCTCCACTTT. This chain joins TRBV18 and TRBJ1-6; 7 bases fit TRBD1. J gave up 7 bases and V 5 bases, and 11 bases lay outside the gene matches. Germline V gene data show CDR1 as KGHSH and CDR2 as LQKENI. The CDR3 is 16 amino acids.

This rearrangement joins TRBV11-2 to TRBJ2-7; 9 bases match TRBD2. Germline V gene data show CDR1 as SGHAT and CDR2 as FQNNGV. V gave up 0 bases and J gave up 1 base; unmatched junction bases: 4. The CDR3 sequence is 16 residues long. DNA of the CDR3: TGTGCCAGCAGCTTAGACCATAGCGGGAGTTCCTACGAGCAGTACTTC. This codes for CASSLDHSGSSYEQYF.

This clone was seen only a few times. The chain has TRBV5-1 and TRBJ2-1, with D perhaps matching TRBD1 (7 bases). The CDR3 extends over 17 amino acids. The germline V gene has CDR1 SGHRS and CDR2 YFSETQ. Deletions cut 0 bases from V and 0 bases from J, with 13 bases between. CDR3 DNA: TGCGCCAGCAGCTTGGCGGCAGGGGGGACCTCCTACAATGAGCAGTTCTTC. Its translation: CASSLAAGGTSYNEQFF.

The chain links TRBV7-2 to TRBJ2-5; 8 nucleotides align to TRBD2. CDR1 SGHTA and CDR2 FQGNSA come from the germline V gene. CDR3 length: 19 residues. Germline trimming cut 4 bases from V and 5 bases from J; bases unmatched to any gene: 21. DNA for the CDR3: TGTGCCAGCAGCTCCGTCCTTTCGATGCGGGGGGACAAACGGGAGACCCAGTACTTC. Its translation is CASSSVLSMRGDKRETQYF.

This sequence joins TRBV6-5 and TRBJ2-1; 11 nucleotides align to TRBD2. The length of the CDR3 is 15 residues. The germline V gene has CDR1 MNHEY and CDR2 SVGAGI. V lost 5 bases, J lost 6 bases, and 6 bases stayed unmatched. The CDR3 DNA follows: TGTGCCAGCAGTCTACTAGCGGGGGCAATCAATGAGCAGTTCTTC. It encodes CASSLLAGAINEQFF.

The rearrangement joins TRBV28 to TRBJ1-2; D not resolved. The germline gives CDR1 MDHEN, CDR2 SYDVKM. The CDR3 is 13 residues long. V shed 1 base and J shed 0 bases, with 3 bases lying between them. CDR3 protein: CASSLSANYGYTF. DNA of the CDR3: TGTGCCAGCAGTTTATCGGCTAACTATGGCTACACCTTC.

This clone has only a few counts. This chain uses TRBV6-1 with TRBJ1-4, with unresolved D. The CDR3 sequence is 15 residues long. Germline V gene lookup returns CDR1 MNHNS and CDR2 SASEGT. V shed 5 bases and J shed 7 bases, with 17 bases lying between them. The CDR3 reads CASSPAPRTREKLFF. The CDR3 DNA reads TGTGCCAGCAGTCCAGCCCCCCGCACCCGTGAAAAACTGTTTTTT.

This sequence joins TRBV28 and TRBJ2-3; 8 nucleotides agree with TRBD2. The trim removed 1 base at V and 2 bases at J, leaving 8 bases unmatched. CDR3 length: 17 residues. In germline, CDR1 is MDHEN, CDR2 SYDVKM. CDR3 nucleotides: TGTGCCAGCAGTTTATCGGGTAGCGGGAAGACCACAGATACGCAGTATTTT. Protein sequence: CASSLSGSGKTTDTQYF.

CDR3 nucleotides: TGTGCTAGTGGTATGCTAGCGGGTGCACACAATGAGCAGTTCTTC. This sequence encodes CASGMLAGAHNEQFF. V is TRBV12-5 and J is TRBJ2-1; TRBD2 agrees at 8 bases. Germline assignment: CDR1 LGHNT and CDR2 FRNRAP. With 5 bases clipped from V and 5 bases from J, the junction kept 8 bases outside the gene matches. The CDR3 contains 15 residues.

Turning to this clone: This probably arose from a read error, given a far larger clone one base away. J is TRBJ1-6 and V is TRBV13; D unclear. Germline V CDR1 and CDR2: PRHDT, FYEKMQ (reference sequence). Between the trimmed V and J ends, which lost 1 base and 7 bases, there was a span of 2 bases. This CDR3 has 12 residues. This CDR3 reads CASSLANSPLHF. CDR3 coding DNA: TGTGCCAGCAGCTTAGCGAATTCACCCCTCCACTTT.

The table lists this clone with a count of one. The chain carries TRBV2 and TRBJ1-2, with D possibly TRBD1 on 6 matching bases. Looked up from germline, CDR1 is SNHLY and CDR2 is FYNNEI. Trimming pared 7 bases from V and 4 bases from J, leaving 19 bases between. CDR3 length: 15 amino acids. CDR3 protein: CASKTEGTSGYGYTF. In DNA form, the CDR3 reads TGTGCCAGCAAGACAGAAGGGACATCGGGCTATGGCTACACCTTC.

The gene calls are TRBV19 and TRBJ2-7; TRBD1 matches at 10 bases. In germline, CDR1 is LNHDA, CDR2 SQIVND (reference sequence). This CDR3 region has 14 residues. With 7 bases clipped from V and 4 bases from J, the junction kept 7 bases outside the gene matches. The CDR3 region has the DNA TGTGCCAGTATGGCGGGGACAGGGGTGTACGAGCAGTACTTC. Translation: CASMAGTGVYEQYF. Full variable domain (outside the CDR3, taken from reference TRBV19 and TRBJ2-7): DGGITQSPKYLFRKEGQNVTLSCEQNLNHDAMYWYRQDPGQGLRLIYYSQIVNDFQKGDIAEGYSVSREKKESFPLTVTSAQKNPTAFYLCASMAGTGVYEQYFGPGTRLTVT.

The rearrangement joins TRBV2 to TRBJ2-2; D may be TRBD2 (5 bases). V was clipped by 7 bases and J by 7 bases, with 13 bases between them. CDR1 and CDR2 (germline): SNHLY, FYNNEI. The CDR3 consists of 13 residues. CDR3 nucleotides: TGTGCCAGCAAGGTTAACGCGGGCGGGGAGCTGTTTTTT. It translates to CASKVNAGGELFF.

The count of this clone is one. Other DNA variants within this sample encode the same CDR3. This rearrangement joins TRBV19 to TRBJ2-7; TRBD1 agrees at 7 bases. Germline V gene sequence: CDR1 LNHDA, CDR2 SQIVND (reference sequence). Trimming removed 5 bases from V and 3 bases from J; junction bases left unmatched: 7. This CDR3 spans 14 amino acids. As DNA, the CDR3 is TGTGCCAGTAGTGGCCGGGACAGAGGCTACGAGCAGTACTTC. This codes for CASSGRDRGYEQYF.

This sequence joins TRBV5-4 and TRBJ1-4; perhaps TRBD1 as D (6 bases). V gave up 0 bases and J gave up 4 bases, with 13 bases separating them. Germline CDR1 is SGHNT and CDR2 is YYREEE (reference sequence). The CDR3 is 16 amino acids. The CDR3: CASSLGIGGVNEKLFF. The CDR3 bases are TGTGCCAGCAGCTTGGGGATTGGGGGCGTTAATGAAAAACTGTTTTTT. The variable domain in full, completed from reference TRBV5-4 and TRBJ1-4, reads ETGVTQSPTHLIKTRGQQVTLRCSSQSGHNTVSWYQQALGQGPQFIFQYYREEENGRGNFPPRFSGLQFPNYSSELNVNALELDDSALYLCASSLGIGGVNEKLFFGSGTQLSVL.

This clone was seen only once. Other DNA sequences in the sample encode the same CDR3. This chain uses TRBV5-6 with TRBJ1-2, with 8 bases aligning to TRBD1. The germline V gene encodes CDR1 SGHDT and CDR2 YYEEEE. This CDR3 contains 11 residues. V lost 4 bases, J lost 8 bases, and 1 base stayed unmatched. The CDR3 nucleotides are TGTGCCAGCAGCCGACAGGGGGGCTACACCTTC. Encoded protein: CASSRQGGYTF.

Regarding this clone: Other DNA variants within this sample encode the same CDR3. The rearrangement links TRBV5-1 to TRBJ2-5, with 10 bases fitting TRBD2. This CDR3 contains 15 residues. Per germline, CDR1 SGHRS and CDR2 YFSETQ. V lost 1 base and J lost 1; bases outside the gene matches: 1. In nucleotides, the CDR3 is TGCGCCAGCAGCTTGCCTAGCGGGGGCCAAGAGACCCAGTACTTC. Amino acid sequence: CASSLPSGGQETQYF.

This chain uses TRBV30 with TRBJ2-7; maybe TRBD1 (5 bases). V lost 2 bases and J lost 0, with 8 bases in between. The CDR3 covers 13 residues. Germline V gene lookup returns CDR1 GTSNPN and CDR2 SVGIG (reference sequence). The CDR3 region has the DNA TGTGCCTGGAGTTCAGGGATCTCCTACGAGCAGTACTTC. This gives the protein CAWSSGISYEQYF.

This clone was recorded a few times. The chain joins TRBV6-1 to TRBJ2-5, with 9 nucleotides matching TRBD1. V shed 6 bases, J shed 7 bases, and the junction held 9 bases outside the gene matches. CDR1 is MNHNS, CDR2 SASEGT, per germline. There are 14 residues in the CDR3. CDR3 protein: CASRVGQGFPTQYF. For the CDR3, the DNA is TGTGCCAGCAGGGTCGGACAGGGGTTTCCGACCCAGTACTTC.

A single count supports this clone. Other DNA sequences of this sample code for an identical CDR3. The rearrangement uses TRBV5-1 and TRBJ2-2, with 9 bases matching TRBD1. Per the germline V gene, CDR1 is SGHRS and CDR2 is YFSETQ. V lost 5 bases, J lost 5 bases, and 7 bases stayed unmatched. The CDR3 runs to 15 residues. In DNA, the CDR3 is TGCGCCAGCAGTTTGTTAGGACAGGGGACCGGGGAGCTGTTTTTT. It codes for CASSLLGQGTGELFF.